This TCR beta chain was observed in a study of shared clonotypes between healthy human individuals (dated by TCRdb to about 2020). Describing the broader study: The cohort comprised two women and a few men aged 18 to 49 years. Per donor, three plates each were used for CD4 naive and CD4 memory, two for CD8 naive, and one for CD8 memory. Per donor, leukapheresis produced somewhere between about 0.85 and 9.5 billion PBMCs. To increase sequencing depth and limit assay-specific biases, TCR repertoire library preparation and sequencing were carried out by different laboratories using diverse techniques. Blood TCR repertoires of several healthy adults were deeply sequenced to estimate repertoire size and the extent of clonotype sharing between individuals. What the authors observed across the whole study: Naive subsets generally had larger estimated clonotype richness than memory subsets. Based on pairwise subsampling, the degree of clonotype sharing among donors was expected to be affected by sequencing depth. Incomplete sequencing was indicated by rarefaction of sorted-subset datasets, despite the large sequencing depth. Across a few donors, 5% to 6% of naive CD4, 3.5% of naive CD8, about 2.3% of memory CD4, and 0.4% of memory CD8 clonotypes were shared. Sampling was limited to blood, and TCR repertoires in tissue likely differ from TCR repertoires in blood. Clonotypes shared by all four sorted-subset donors showed higher generation probabilities than non-shared clonotypes. The small number of donors limited the genetic and exposure-history diversity represented.

This clone was detected once. Its antigen remains undetermined. The record has no base qualities; no much larger clone is one base away. V lost 5 bases and J lost 5 bases; the stretch between them is 14 bases long. The germline V gene specifies SGHRS as CDR1 and YFSETQ as CDR2. Reading from cysteine to phenylalanine, the CDR3 counts 14 amino acids. Only the CDR3 DNA is retained, 42 bases long and in frame from the first base. The donors were healthy, HIV-negative adults who had no recently reported acute infections or vaccinations. Every donor was a Caucasian adult residing in Nashville, Tennessee, USA. CD4+ T cells were enriched by magnetic negative selection, after which naive cells were positively selected on CD45RA and the negative fraction was taken as the memory subset. Blood was collected by leukapheresis, and PBMCs were isolated by Ficoll-Histopaque density gradient centrifugation and then cryopreserved in liquid nitrogen vapor phase. Analytical flow cytometry was used to check the purity and quantity of each magnetically sorted T cell population. Each sorted fraction had its genomic DNA isolated and then quantified by UV absorbance on a Nanodrop 2000c.

Using the deep immunoSEQ assay, multiplex PCR amplified TCR CDR3 regions from genomic DNA. For each cell subset, the extracted genomic DNA was distributed evenly across all wells of several immunoSEQ 96-well plates, and each plate served as one replicate. For sorted subsets, 200 to 250 ng genomic DNA, equal to 30,000 to 35,000 T cell genomes, was loaded into each replicate PCR. The purified libraries were quantified using a Qubit 3.0 fluorometer, sized with a Bioanalyzer 2100, and then quantified again using the KAPA Library Quantification kit. Each immunoSEQ 96-well plate was sequenced on its own single-read 150-cycle Illumina NextSeq 550 flow cell. Regarding the original processing steps: Because the immunoSEQ output held only junctional sequences and lacked quality scores, the filtering could not match the filtering applied to full-length reads. To assign V/J genes and CDR3, sequences were annotated against IMGT germline references using PyIR, a Python wrapper for IgBLAST v1.9. Reads with weak V/J assignments (E-value above 1e-6), missing CDR3, stop codons, out-of-frame junctions, or ambiguous translated residues were removed. V3J clonotypes were defined as sequences sharing the same inferred V gene, J gene, and CDR3 amino acid sequence. The percentage overlap between two repertoires was calculated by dividing the number of shared unique clonotypes by the size of the smaller repertoire. Richness of each repertoire was evaluated using RTK rarefaction, the Chao1 estimator, and Recon v2.1 estimates of unobserved clonotypes. Generation probabilities were computed with OLGA for all TCRbeta clonotypes obtained by the gDNA method from a few donors. Drawn from immuneACCESS, this table holds only the in-frame rearrangements with V and J called that TCRdb kept. Clones are partly lost; checked studies trace under half to an unresolved V gene and leave the rest unexplained. From that table come the V and J calls and clone size; the DNA was used to work out D and trimming. The sample profile shows approximately 2,000,000 clones; 85% to 95% of them were found once. Roughly 0.34% of the sample lies in the top ten.

Sequenced input: naive CD4+ T cells from PBMCs. Interpreted using the paper, the cell subset or site label stands for: CD45RA+ positively selected. This chain joins TRBV5-1 to TRBJ1-5; a tentative D match to TRBD1 spans 5 bases. The sequence came from a man between 18 and 35 years old in good health. Some clones in this sample may be carry-over from other donors' samples. The CDR3: CASRPGTEDQPQHF. The bases are TGCGCCAGCAGACCCGGGACGGAAGATCAGCCCCAGCATTTT. When the CDR3 is completed using the reference TRBV5-1 and TRBJ1-5 genes on either side, the full variable domain is KAGVTQTPRYLIKTRGQQVTLSCSPISGHRSVSWYQQTPGQGLQFLFEYFSETQRNKGNFPGRFSGRQFSNSRSEMNVSTLELGDSALYLCASRPGTEDQPQHFGDGTRLSIL.